This entry lists 18 T cell receptor beta chains sequenced from one sample in a study of T-cell reconstitution after alpha-beta-depleted transplantation in children. Researchers prepared the TCRbeta library using unique molecular identifiers, the study reports. In TCRdb, the PCR reads were re-called with MiXCR into one record per CDR3 protein. The sample consists of hundreds of thousands of distinct CDR3 sequences, 13% of them appearing once. The specimen was PBMCs, mostly from graft donor cells, collected 360 days after TCRalphabeta/CD19-depleted stem cell transplant. These receptors came from a male patient between 5 and 17 years old who had a stem cell transplant for acute myeloid leukemia, so the T cells may come from the graft donor.

This clonotype was seen a handful of times. The chain combines TRBV27 with TRBJ2-2, with D unclear. The V end lost 3 bases, the J end lost 6 bases, and 14 bases lay between the germline ends. CDR1 and CDR2 from the germline V gene are MNHEY and SMNVEV (reference sequence). This CDR3 is built from 15 residues. The CDR3 DNA follows: TGTGCCAGCAGTTTTGGCGGTTATAACCCCGGGGAGCTGTTTTTT. It is translated as CASSFGGYNPGELFF.

This clonotype showed up just a few times. The chain uses TRBV27 and TRBJ2-2; D ambiguous. Germline V gene sequence: CDR1 MNHEY, CDR2 SMNVEV (reference sequence). The CDR3 contains 14 residues. V lost 7 bases, J lost 4 bases, and 13 bases lay in between. The CDR3 loop reads CASTHHGRTGELFF. CDR3 bases: TGTGCCAGCACCCACCACGGCCGCACCGGGGAGCTGTTTTTT.

This rearrangement joins TRBV6-1 to TRBJ2-6; D is uncertain. This CDR3 has 18 residues. From germline, CDR1 is MNHNS and CDR2 SASEGT. Trimming removed 5 bases at V and 0 bases at J, with 17 bases between. The CDR3 nucleotides are TGTGCCAGCAGTCGACCTACCTTCACCCTCTCTGGGGCCAACGTCCTGACTTTC. Protein: CASSRPTFTLSGANVLTF.

In this sample, this clonotype turned up a few times. The final CDR3 position lacks the conserved phenylalanine or tryptophan, pointing to a likely read error. No DNA is shown, since the ends of the CDR3 on it are uncertain; the CDR3 is the one TCRdb lists. The chain has TRBV12-3 or TRBV12-4 and TRBJ2-1; the tabulated D call, TRBD1, remains unverified against the DNA. Including both end residues, the CDR3 is 12 amino acids long. CDR3 sequence reads: CASSLDPTGRIL.

This clonotype was observed a few times. V usage is TRBV6-5 and J usage is TRBJ1-1; weak D call: TRBD1 (6 bases). Germline CDR1 is MNHEY and CDR2 is SVGAGI. The CDR3 has 16 residues. The V end was cut by 4 bases, the J end by 1 base, with 16 bases between. This CDR3 is CASSSVRGLKNTEAFF. The DNA for the CDR3 is TGTGCCAGCAGTTCGGTCAGGGGCCTTAAGAACACTGAAGCTTTCTTT.

Only a few counts were recorded for this clonotype. The rearrangement uses TRBV7-2 and TRBJ2-7, with D perhaps TRBD2 (6 bases). CDR1 and CDR2 (germline): SGHTA, FQGNSA. There are 13 residues in the CDR3. The V gene lost 3 bases and the J gene lost 6 bases, with 12 bases spanning the gap. CDR3 DNA sequence: TGTGCCAGCAGCTTCCGGGGAGGTACCGAGCAGTACTTC. Its protein product is CASSFRGGTEQYF.

Only a few counts were recorded for this clonotype. This rearrangement joins TRBV12-3 or TRBV12-4 to TRBJ2-1, with D perhaps being TRBD1 or TRBD2 (5 bases each). Trimming removed 5 bases at V and 0 bases at J, with 20 bases between. This CDR3 has 18 amino acids. The CDR3: CASSPPIPGPSSYNEQFF. The CDR3 DNA follows: TGTGCCAGCAGTCCACCAATACCGGGACCGAGCTCCTACAATGAGCAGTTCTTC.

In its sample, this clonotype was seen a few times. This chain links TRBV20-1 with TRBJ2-7; 10 bases are a match to TRBD2. Germline V gene sequence: CDR1 DFQATT, CDR2 SNEGSKA (reference sequence). The CDR3 is 18 amino acids. Trimming took 1 base from V and 2 from J; bases not matched to a gene: 14. CDR3 nucleotides: TGCAGTGCTAGAGCTCATAGTGGAAGGACTAGCGGAACCTACGAGCAGTACTTC. Amino acid sequence: CSARAHSGRTSGTYEQYF.

In this sample, this clonotype turned up many times. The chain couples TRBV29-1 to TRBJ2-5, with D unresolved. The germline gives CDR1 SQVTM, CDR2 ANQGSEA. Trimming took off 4 bases at V and 0 bases at J, with 9 bases between the two ends. This CDR3 spans 13 amino acids. CDR3 in amino acids: CSVALKYQETQYF. The CDR3 bases are TGCAGCGTTGCGTTGAAATACCAAGAGACCCAGTACTTC.

There are a few counts of this clonotype. The chain is built from TRBV29-1 and TRBJ1-4; 7 bases fit TRBD1. Germline V lookup: CDR1 SQVTM, CDR2 ANQGSEA. The CDR3 extends over 13 amino acids. V was pared by 3 bases and J by 6 bases, with 4 bases of the junction left unmatched. This CDR3 is CSVEPGTDEKLFF. For the CDR3, the DNA is TGCAGCGTTGAGCCGGGGACAGATGAAAAACTGTTTTTT.

This rearrangement joins TRBV20-1 to TRBJ2-7; 12 bases map to TRBD2. V lost 4 bases and J lost 3; bases outside the gene matches: 10. This CDR3 has 16 amino acids. Germline CDR1 and CDR2: DFQATT and SNEGSKA (reference sequence). The CDR3 DNA is TGCAGTGCTAATTCCGGGACTAGCGGGTCCATCTACGAGCAGTACTTC. Its protein product is CSANSGTSGSIYEQYF.

The rearrangement joins TRBV20-1 to TRBJ2-2, with 10 bases lining up with TRBD1. CDR1 DFQATT and CDR2 SNEGSKA come from the germline V gene (reference sequence). V lost 0 bases, J lost 0 bases, and 4 bases stayed unmatched. This CDR3 region has 17 residues. CDR3 DNA: TGCAGTGCTAGAGATCCTGGACAGGGGGCGAACACCGGGGAGCTGTTTTTT. This gives the protein CSARDPGQGANTGELFF.

Points on this clonotype: One end of the junction is discordant with germline, which a read error may explain. The V gene is TRBV6-5, the J gene TRBJ2-2; no definite D call. This CDR3 is 16 amino acids long. Germline values: CDR1 MNHEY, CDR2 SVGAGI. This CDR3 reads CASSYFPLTNTGELFF. CDR3 bases: TGTGCCAGTAGTTACTTCCCTCTTACGAACACCGGGGAGCTGTTTTTT.

This clonotype was seen repeatedly, ten times or more. This chain connects TRBV5-1 to TRBJ2-2; TRBD2 agrees at 9 bases. The V gene end was trimmed by 3 bases and the J gene end by 0 bases; junction bases not matched to a gene: 15. The germline gives CDR1 SGHRS, CDR2 YFSETQ. The CDR3 contains 20 residues. CDR3 sequence reads: CASSYGSWLAGIANTGELFF. CDR3 in DNA: TGCGCCAGCAGCTATGGATCGTGGCTAGCGGGAATCGCGAACACCGGGGAGCTGTTTTTT.

This clonotype was detected ten times or more. One end of the junction is discordant with germline, which a read error may explain. This chain uses TRBV7-6 with TRBJ2-7; unclear D gene. The CDR3 runs to 16 residues. Germline V gene lookup returns CDR1 SGHVS and CDR2 FNYEAQ. The CDR3: CASSLNPLVSSYAQYF. As DNA, the CDR3 is TGTGCCAGCAGCTTAAACCCTTTGGTCTCGTCGTACGCGCAGTACTTC.

This clonotype was seen repeatedly, ten times or more. The chain uses TRBV7-9 and TRBJ2-6, with D uncertain. Between the trimmed V and J ends, which lost 2 bases and 2 bases, there was a span of 4 bases. This CDR3 is built from 14 residues. The germline gives CDR1 SEHNR, CDR2 FQNEAQ (reference sequence). In nucleotides, the CDR3 is TGTGCCAGCAGCTTAAGTACTGGGGCCAACGTCCTGACTTTC. Amino acid sequence: CASSLSTGANVLTF.

The table lists this clonotype with a few counts. The rearrangement links TRBV5-1 to TRBJ2-1; D unresolved. CDR1 SGHRS and CDR2 YFSETQ come from the germline V gene. V dropped 7 bases and J dropped 5 bases, with 13 bases sitting between them. CDR3 length equals 13 residues. DNA of the CDR3: TGCGCCAGCGAGCTGGCGTTCAACAATGAGCAGTTCTTC. Protein sequence: CASELAFNNEQFF.

The chain combines TRBV12-3 or TRBV12-4 with TRBJ2-3; maybe TRBD1 (7 bases). The CDR3 runs 13 residues. V lost 8 bases and J lost 5, with 14 bases in between. The CDR3 is CASLPGGIDTQYF. CDR3 bases: TGTGCCAGCCTTCCAGGGGGGATAGATACGCAGTATTTT.